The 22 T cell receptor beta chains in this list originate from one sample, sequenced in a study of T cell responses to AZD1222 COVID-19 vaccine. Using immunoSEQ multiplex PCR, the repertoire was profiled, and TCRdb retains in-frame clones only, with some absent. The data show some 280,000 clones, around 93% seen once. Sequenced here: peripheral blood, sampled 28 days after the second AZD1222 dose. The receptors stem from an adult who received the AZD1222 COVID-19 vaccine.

This chain's CDR3 is CASSYVGDSYNSPLHF. The DNA for the CDR3 is TGTGCCAGCAGTTACGTCGGGGACTCCTATAATTCACCCCTCCACTTT. The rearrangement uses TRBV6-5 and TRBJ1-6; D not resolved. The length of the CDR3 is 16 residues. V lost 2 bases and J lost 0, with 8 bases in between. Germline CDR1 reads MNHEY; CDR2 reads SVGAGI.

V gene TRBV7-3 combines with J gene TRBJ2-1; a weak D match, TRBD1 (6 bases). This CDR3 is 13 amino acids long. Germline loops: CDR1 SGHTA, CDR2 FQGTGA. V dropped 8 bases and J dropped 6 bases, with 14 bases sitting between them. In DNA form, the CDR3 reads TGTGCCAGCGGGGGCCAGGGCGGCAATGAGCAGTTCTTC. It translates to CASGGQGGNEQFF.

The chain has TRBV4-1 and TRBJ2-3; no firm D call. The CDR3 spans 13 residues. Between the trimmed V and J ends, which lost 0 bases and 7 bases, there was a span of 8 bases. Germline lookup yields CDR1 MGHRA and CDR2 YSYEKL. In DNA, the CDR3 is TGCGCCAGCAGCCAAGAGCTAGACAATACGCAGTATTTT. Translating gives CASSQELDNTQYF.

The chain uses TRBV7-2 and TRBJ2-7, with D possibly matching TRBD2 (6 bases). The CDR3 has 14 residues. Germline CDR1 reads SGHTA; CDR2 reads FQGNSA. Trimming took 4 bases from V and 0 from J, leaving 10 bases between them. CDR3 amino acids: CASSYGTPSYEQYF. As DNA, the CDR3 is TGTGCCAGCAGCTACGGGACTCCCTCCTACGAGCAGTACTTC.

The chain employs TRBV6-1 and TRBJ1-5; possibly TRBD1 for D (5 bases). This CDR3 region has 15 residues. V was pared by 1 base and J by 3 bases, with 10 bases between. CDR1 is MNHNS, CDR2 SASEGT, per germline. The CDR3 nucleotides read TGTGCCAGCAGTGAAGGGGACGGTAACAATCAGCCCCAGCATTTT. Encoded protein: CASSEGDGNNQPQHF.

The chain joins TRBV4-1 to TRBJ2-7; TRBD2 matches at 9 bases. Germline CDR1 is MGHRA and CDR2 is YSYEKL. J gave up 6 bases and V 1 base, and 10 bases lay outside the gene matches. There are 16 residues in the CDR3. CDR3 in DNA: TGCGCCAGCAGCCAAGGGGCTTTAGCGGGAGATGGCGAGCAGTACTTC. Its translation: CASSQGALAGDGEQYF.

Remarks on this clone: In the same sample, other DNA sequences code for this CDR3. The CDR3 nucleotides are TGTGCCAGCAGTTTAGGGGGCCCCTATGGCTACACCTTC. Protein sequence: CASSLGGPYGYTF. The chain joins TRBV12-3 or TRBV12-4 to TRBJ1-2, with D perhaps TRBD1 (5 bases). Trimming stripped 1 base from V and 4 bases from J, with 7 bases between. CDR3 length equals 13 residues.

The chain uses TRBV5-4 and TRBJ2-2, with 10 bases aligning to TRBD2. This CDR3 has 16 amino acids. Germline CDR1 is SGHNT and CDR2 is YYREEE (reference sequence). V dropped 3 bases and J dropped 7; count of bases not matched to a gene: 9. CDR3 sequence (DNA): TGTGCCAGCAGCTCCCAGGCAGGACTAGCGGTCGGGGAGCTGTTTTTT. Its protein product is CASSSQAGLAVGELFF. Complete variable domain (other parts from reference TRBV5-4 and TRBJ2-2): ETGVTQSPTHLIKTRGQQVTLRCSSQSGHNTVSWYQQALGQGPQFIFQYYREEENGRGNFPPRFSGLQFPNYSSELNVNALELDDSALYLCASSSQAGLAVGELFFGEGSRLTVL.

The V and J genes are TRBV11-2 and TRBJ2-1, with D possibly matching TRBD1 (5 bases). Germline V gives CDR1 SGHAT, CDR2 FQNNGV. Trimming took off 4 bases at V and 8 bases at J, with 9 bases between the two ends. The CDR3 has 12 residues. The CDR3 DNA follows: TGTGCCAGCAGCTCTCAGGGTTATGAGCAGTTCTTC. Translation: CASSSQGYEQFF.

Here the CDR3 DNA reads TGTGCCAGCAGTCCGACAGGGGGAGCTGAAGCTTTCTTT. Translating it yields CASSPTGGAEAFF. The V gene is TRBV28, the J gene TRBJ1-1, with TRBD1 matching over 9 bases. The V gene end was trimmed by 5 bases and the J gene end by 6 bases; junction bases not matched to a gene: 4. CDR1 and CDR2 from the germline V gene are MDHEN and SYDVKM. The CDR3 length is 13 residues.

Here the CDR3 DNA reads TGTGCCATCAGTGGGACTAGCGAACAGTACTTC. Translation gives CAISGTSEQYF. The chain joins TRBV10-3 to TRBJ2-7; 9 nucleotides match TRBD2. The germline gives CDR1 ENHRY, CDR2 SYGVKD. There are 11 residues in the CDR3. J gave up 10 bases and V 4 bases, and 2 bases lay outside the gene matches.

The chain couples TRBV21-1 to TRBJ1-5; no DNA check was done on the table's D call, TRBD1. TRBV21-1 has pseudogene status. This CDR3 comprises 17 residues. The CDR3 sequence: CASSKVKDLRGNQPQHF. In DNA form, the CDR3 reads TGTGCCAGCAGCAAAGTTAAAGACCTCAGGGGCAATCAGCCCCAGCATTTT.

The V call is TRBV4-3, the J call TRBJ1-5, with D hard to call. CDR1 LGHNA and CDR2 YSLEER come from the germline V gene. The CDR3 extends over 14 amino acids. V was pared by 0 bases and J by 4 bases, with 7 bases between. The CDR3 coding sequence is TGCGCCAGCAGCCAAGAGCGAGGGAATCAGCCCCAGCATTTT. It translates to CASSQERGNQPQHF.

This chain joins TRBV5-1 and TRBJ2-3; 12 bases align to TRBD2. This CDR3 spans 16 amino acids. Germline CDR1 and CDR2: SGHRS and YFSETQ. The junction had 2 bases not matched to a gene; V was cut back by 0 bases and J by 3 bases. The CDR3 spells CASSLVLAGGTDTQYF. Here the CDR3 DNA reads TGCGCCAGCAGCTTGGTACTAGCGGGAGGAACAGATACGCAGTATTTT. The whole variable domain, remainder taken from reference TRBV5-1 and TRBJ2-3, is KAGVTQTPRYLIKTRGQQVTLSCSPISGHRSVSWYQQTPGQGLQFLFEYFSETQRNKGNFPGRFSGRQFSNSRSEMNVSTLELGDSALYLCASSLVLAGGTDTQYFGPGTRLTVL.

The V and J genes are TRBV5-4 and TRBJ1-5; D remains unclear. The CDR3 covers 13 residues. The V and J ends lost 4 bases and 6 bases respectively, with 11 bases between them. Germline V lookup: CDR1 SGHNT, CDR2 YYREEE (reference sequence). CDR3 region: CASSPESGQPQHF. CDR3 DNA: TGTGCCAGCAGCCCCGAGTCGGGTCAGCCCCAGCATTTT.

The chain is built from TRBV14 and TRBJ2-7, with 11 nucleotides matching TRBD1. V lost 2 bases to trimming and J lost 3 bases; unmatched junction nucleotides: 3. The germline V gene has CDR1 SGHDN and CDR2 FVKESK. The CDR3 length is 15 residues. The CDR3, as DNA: TGTGCCAGCAGCCAAACCGGGACAGGGGGCTACGAGCAGTACTTC. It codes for CASSQTGTGGYEQYF.

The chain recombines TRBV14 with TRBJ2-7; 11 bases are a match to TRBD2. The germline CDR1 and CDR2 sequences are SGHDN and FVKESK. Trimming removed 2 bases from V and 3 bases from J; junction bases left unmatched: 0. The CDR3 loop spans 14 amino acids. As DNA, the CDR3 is TGTGCCAGCAGCCAACTAGCGGGAGGCTACGAGCAGTACTTC. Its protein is CASSQLAGGYEQYF.

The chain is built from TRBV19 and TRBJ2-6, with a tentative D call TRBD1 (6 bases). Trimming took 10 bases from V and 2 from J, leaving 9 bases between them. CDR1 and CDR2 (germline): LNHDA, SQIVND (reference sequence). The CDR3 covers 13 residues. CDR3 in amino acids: CATTGTGANVLTF. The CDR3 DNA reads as TGTGCCACTACAGGGACTGGGGCCAACGTCCTGACTTTC.

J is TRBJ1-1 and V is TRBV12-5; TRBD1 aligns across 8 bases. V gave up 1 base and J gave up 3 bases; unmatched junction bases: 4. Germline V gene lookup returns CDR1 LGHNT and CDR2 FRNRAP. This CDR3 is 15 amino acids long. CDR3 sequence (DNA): TGTGCTAGTGGTTTGGGACAGGGGTCCGACACTGAAGCTTTCTTT. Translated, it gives CASGLGQGSDTEAFF. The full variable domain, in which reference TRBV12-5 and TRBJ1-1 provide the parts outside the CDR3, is DARVTQTPRHKVTEMGQEVTMRCQPILGHNTVFWYRQTMMQGLELLAYFRNRAPLDDSGMPKDRFSAEMPDATLATLKIQPSEPRDSAVYFCASGLGQGSDTEAFFGQGTRLTVV.

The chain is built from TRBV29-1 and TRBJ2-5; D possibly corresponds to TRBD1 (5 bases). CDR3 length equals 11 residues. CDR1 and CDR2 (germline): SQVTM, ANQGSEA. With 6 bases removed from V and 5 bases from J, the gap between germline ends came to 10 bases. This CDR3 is CSVRQSETQYF. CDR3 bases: TGCAGCGTCAGACAGTCGGAGACCCAGTACTTC. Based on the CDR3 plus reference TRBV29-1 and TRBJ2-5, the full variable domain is SAVISQKPSRDICQRGTSLTIQCQVDSQVTMMFWYRQQPGQSLTLIATANQGSEATYESGFVIDKFPISRPNLTFSTLTVSNMSPEDSSIYLCSVRQSETQYFGPGTRLLVL.

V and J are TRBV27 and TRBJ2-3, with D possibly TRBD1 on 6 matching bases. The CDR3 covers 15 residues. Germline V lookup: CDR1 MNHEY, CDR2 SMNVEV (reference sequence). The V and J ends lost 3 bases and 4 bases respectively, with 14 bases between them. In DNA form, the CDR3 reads TGTGCCAGCAGTTTGAGGCAGGGGTACTCAGATACGCAGTATTTT. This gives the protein CASSLRQGYSDTQYF.

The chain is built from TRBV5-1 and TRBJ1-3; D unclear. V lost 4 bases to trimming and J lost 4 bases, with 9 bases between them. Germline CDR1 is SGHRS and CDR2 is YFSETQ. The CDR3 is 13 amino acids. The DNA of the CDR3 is TGCGCCAGCAGCCCCGAACTGGGAAACACCATATATTTT. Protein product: CASSPELGNTIYF.